Below are 13 T cell receptor beta chains sequenced from a single sample in a study of cytomegalovirus exposure and HLA in healthy donors. Vbeta (60) and Jbeta (13) primers were used in the PCR. The table came from immunoSEQ multiplex PCR; TCRdb's copy has only in-frame clones and leaves some out. The table records more than 150,000 clones, just under 80% of them present only once. The source material was PBMCs. The receptors were gathered from a woman aged 40 to 50 in good health and CMV-seropositive.

This clone was seen a handful of times. The J gene is TRBJ1-6, the V gene TRBV5-1; 8 bases line up with TRBD1. Germline values: CDR1 SGHRS, CDR2 YFSETQ. This CDR3 region has 19 residues. V trimming: 1 base; J trimming: 0 bases; junction bases outside the gene matches: 9. Written as DNA, the CDR3 is TGCGCCAGCAGCTTGCTATCCAGGGGGCAGAGCTCCTATAATTCACCCCTCCACTTT. It encodes CASSLLSRGQSSYNSPLHF.

Remarks on this clone: One end of the junction varies from germline; a read error may be responsible. Other DNA sequences in the same sample also yield this CDR3. The V and J genes are TRBV7-2 and TRBJ1-6; a weak D match, TRBD1 (6 bases). The CDR3 is 14 amino acids. Looked up from germline, CDR1 is SGHTA and CDR2 is FQGNSA. CDR3 sequence (DNA): TGTGCTAGCAGCTCCCGGACAGAAAGGTCACCCCTCCACTTT. This sequence encodes CASSSRTERSPLHF.

CDR3 bases: TGTGCCAGCAGCTACGGGGGGAACCAAGAGACCCAGTACTTC. Protein: CASSYGGNQETQYF. The chain links TRBV7-6 to TRBJ2-5; 7 bases fit TRBD2. V gave up 4 bases and J gave up 0 bases; unmatched junction bases: 2. CDR1 and CDR2 (germline): SGHVS, FNYEAQ. The CDR3 contains 14 residues.

This chain uses TRBV29-1 with TRBJ2-5, with 7 bases that match TRBD1. The germline gives CDR1 SQVTM, CDR2 ANQGSEA. V dropped 7 bases and J dropped 0; count of bases not matched to a gene: 5. The CDR3 spans 13 residues. CDR3 DNA sequence: TGCAGCGGGTGGGGACAGAACCAAGAGACCCAGTACTTC. Encoded protein: CSGWGQNQETQYF.

This clone was seen only a few times. The chain is built from TRBV19 and TRBJ2-4; D may be TRBD1 (6 bases). Deletions cut 4 bases from V and 6 bases from J, with 13 bases between. Germline CDR1 reads LNHDA; CDR2 reads SQIVND (reference sequence). This CDR3 is 14 amino acids long. CDR3 protein: CASSSYQGTNIQYF. CDR3 bases: TGTGCCAGTAGTAGTTATCAGGGGACAAACATTCAGTACTTC.

The chain couples TRBV2 to TRBJ1-2; 11 bases are shared with TRBD1. Trimming cost V 8 bases and J 8 bases; bases outside gene matches: 7. Germline values: CDR1 SNHLY, CDR2 FYNNEI. This CDR3 has 13 amino acids. CDR3 nucleotides: TGTGCCAGCGGGCCGGGACAGGGGGGCGGCTACACCTTC. Translation gives CASGPGQGGGYTF.

The chain has TRBV28 and TRBJ1-1; 8 bases fit TRBD1. The CDR3 runs to 11 residues. Germline values: CDR1 MDHEN, CDR2 SYDVKM. V lost 10 bases, J lost 7 bases, and 5 bases stayed unmatched. CDR3 loop: CAIQQGVEAFF. The CDR3, as DNA: TGTGCCATCCAACAGGGGGTTGAAGCTTTCTTT. Filled out from reference TRBV28 and TRBJ1-1, the complete variable domain reads DVKVTQSSRYLVKRTGEKVFLECVQDMDHENMFWYRQDPGLGLRLIYFSYDVKMKEKGDIPEGYSVSREKKERFSLILESASTNQTSMYLCAIQQGVEAFFGQGTRLTVV.

There are a few counts of this clone. The gene calls are TRBV28 and TRBJ2-1; TRBD2 matches at 10 bases. This CDR3 has 14 residues. The germline V gene has CDR1 MDHEN and CDR2 SYDVKM. The V and J ends lost 2 bases and 8 bases, in that order; junction bases with no gene match: 3. The CDR3 sequence: CASSLASGGYEQFF. CDR3 in DNA: TGTGCCAGCAGTTTAGCTAGCGGGGGTTATGAGCAGTTCTTC.

This clone was seen a few times. At one of its ends the junction is not consistent with the germline gene, which may arise from a read error. This rearrangement joins TRBV7-9 to TRBJ1-1; weak D call: TRBD1 (5 bases). The germline V gene encodes CDR1 SEHNR and CDR2 FQNEAQ (reference sequence). The CDR3 is made up of 15 amino acids. In DNA, the CDR3 is TGTTCCAGCAGCTCCCATGGGGGGGGGAACACTGAAGCTTTCTTT. It yields the protein CSSSSHGGGNTEAFF.

The rearrangement links TRBV19 to TRBJ1-5, with TRBD1 matching 9 bases. The germline gives CDR1 LNHDA, CDR2 SQIVND (reference sequence). Losses at the gene ends were 4 bases for V and 7 bases for J; bases not matched to a gene: 8. The CDR3 contains 15 residues. The CDR3 sequence is CASSTTGGERQPQHF. In DNA form, the CDR3 reads TGTGCCAGTAGTACGACAGGGGGAGAGAGGCAGCCCCAGCATTTT.

CDR3: CASSHGQGNYGYTF. DNA of the CDR3: TGTGCCAGCAGCCATGGGCAGGGGAACTATGGCTACACCTTC. V usage is TRBV11-2 and J usage is TRBJ1-2; the D gene is possibly TRBD1 (6 bases). Germline CDR1 and CDR2: SGHAT and FQNNGV. The CDR3 covers 14 residues. V lost 5 bases and J lost 2, with 12 bases in between. Filled out from reference TRBV11-2 and TRBJ1-2, the complete variable domain reads EAGVAQSPRYKIIEKRQSVAFWCNPISGHATLYWYQQILGQGPKLLIQFQNNGVVDDSQLPKDRFSAERLKGVDSTLKIQPAKLEDSAVYLCASSHGQGNYGYTFGSGTRLTVV.

The J gene is TRBJ1-5, the V gene TRBV5-1; 9 bases are shared with TRBD1. Germline trimming cut 4 bases from V and 6 bases from J; bases unmatched to any gene: 8. In germline, CDR1 is SGHRS, CDR2 YFSETQ. The CDR3 length is 15 residues. In DNA form, the CDR3 reads TGCGCCAGCAGCGTTGGGACAGGGAGAAGTCAGCCCCAGCATTTT. This encodes CASSVGTGRSQPQHF.

This clone was counted a few times. The chain carries TRBV2 and TRBJ2-3; D is unresolved. The germline V and J ends were trimmed by 7 bases and 1 base, with 15 bases remaining between them. The CDR3 is 15 amino acids. CDR1 and CDR2 from the germline V gene are SNHLY and FYNNEI. In nucleotides, the CDR3 is TGTGCCAGCATGCAACTTACCTTTGGCACAGATACGCAGTATTTT. Its protein product is CASMQLTFGTDTQYF.